These 15 T cell receptor beta chains were all obtained from the same sample, sequenced in a study of Ad26.COV2.S vaccination and SARS-CoV-2 variants. Treatment: roughly 20 received Ad26.COV2.S at low or high dose, single or two shots; about five received placebo; per-sample allocation not given. Material that was analyzed had been drawn on day 63 after the first vaccine or placebo injection. Libraries were prepared by immunoSEQ multiplex PCR; TCRdb keeps only in-frame clonotypes and omits some of them. The table includes some 290,000 clones, about 86% detected once. The source was peripheral blood, collected in a trial of Ad26.COV2.S vaccine versus placebo. Source of these receptors: a person between 18 and 60 years old who received the Ad26.COV2.S COVID-19 vaccine or a placebo.

This clone was detected a few times. V is TRBV5-6 and J is TRBJ2-3; 9 nucleotides match TRBD1. Germline lookup yields CDR1 SGHDT and CDR2 YYEEEE. This CDR3 is built from 16 residues. V shed 4 bases, J shed 6 bases, and the junction held 12 bases outside the gene matches. The DNA for the CDR3 is TGTGCCAGCAGCCACGAATGGGGGACAGGGAGGGATACGCAGTATTTT. It codes for CASSHEWGTGRDTQYF.

The chain carries TRBV5-1 and TRBJ1-1; 7 bases are shared with TRBD1. Germline V lookup: CDR1 SGHRS, CDR2 YFSETQ. CDR3 length: 16 amino acids. Trimming took 6 bases from V and 0 from J; bases not matched to a gene: 11. The chain's CDR3 is CASNSGQALMNTEAFF. The CDR3 DNA reads TGCGCCAGCAATTCCGGACAGGCCTTAATGAACACTGAAGCTTTCTTT.

The chain couples TRBV11-3 to TRBJ2-5, with D possibly called TRBD1 or TRBD2 (5 bases each). This CDR3 has 13 residues. Trimming took 5 bases from V and 4 from J, leaving 11 bases between them. From germline, CDR1 is SGHNT and CDR2 YENEEA. The CDR3 loop reads CASSRGPPETQYF. The CDR3 DNA reads as TGTGCCAGCAGCAGGGGACCCCCAGAGACCCAGTACTTC.

A note on this clone: The same CDR3 can be traced to other DNA sequences in this sample. This chain joins TRBV7-9 and TRBJ1-1; D gene ambiguous. The CDR3 runs 13 residues. CDR1 SEHNR and CDR2 FQNEAQ come from the germline V gene (reference sequence). Trimming removed 1 base at V and 1 base at J, with 4 bases between. The CDR3 spells CASSLGQNTEAFF. The CDR3 DNA sequence: TGTGCCAGCAGCTTAGGACAGAACACTGAAGCTTTCTTT.

A single count supports this clone. The rearrangement links TRBV11-2 to TRBJ2-1; TRBD1 or TRBD2 may be the D gene (5 bases each). Trimming cost V 5 bases and J 9 bases, with 17 bases left between them. The CDR3 runs to 14 residues. The germline CDR1 and CDR2 sequences are SGHAT and FQNNGV. CDR3 sequence (DNA): TGTGCCAGCAGCGTGGGAACCCGGGGCAGTGAGCAGTTCTTC. Encoded protein: CASSVGTRGSEQFF. The full variable domain, its missing parts supplied by reference TRBV11-2 and TRBJ2-1, is EAGVAQSPRYKIIEKRQSVAFWCNPISGHATLYWYQQILGQGPKLLIQFQNNGVVDDSQLPKDRFSAERLKGVDSTLKIQPAKLEDSAVYLCASSVGTRGSEQFFGPGTRLTVL.

V and J are TRBV15 and TRBJ1-5; D is unclear. The V end was cut by 0 bases, the J end by 2 bases, with 8 bases between. The germline V gene encodes CDR1 LNHNV and CDR2 YYDKDF (reference sequence). CDR3 length: 15 residues. CDR3 DNA: TGTGCCACCAGCAGAGATGCCAGAGGCAATCAGCCCCAGCATTTT. Amino acids: CATSRDARGNQPQHF.

The gene calls are TRBV18 and TRBJ1-6, with D uncertain. Trimming removed 3 bases from V and 6 bases from J, with 6 bases in between. The germline V gene encodes CDR1 KGHSH and CDR2 LQKENI. The CDR3 contains 13 residues. CDR3: CASSPRSNSPLHF. The CDR3 DNA reads as TGTGCCAGCTCACCCCGGAGTAATTCACCCCTCCACTTT.

The CDR3 region is CASSLGTGHSPLHF. As DNA, the CDR3 is TGTGCCAGCAGCTTAGGGACAGGGCATTCACCCCTCCACTTT. The chain joins TRBV5-6 to TRBJ1-6, with TRBD1 matching 9 bases. Germline loops: CDR1 SGHDT, CDR2 YYEEEE. CDR3 length equals 14 residues. V shed 2 bases and J 8 bases; nucleotides not matched to a gene: 2. Full variable domain (rest looked up from reference TRBV5-6 and TRBJ1-6): DAGVTQSPTHLIKTRGQQVTLRCSPKSGHDTVSWYQQALGQGPQFIFQYYEEEERQRGNFPDRFSGHQFPNYSSELNVNALLLGDSALYLCASSLGTGHSPLHFGNGTRLTVT.

This rearrangement joins TRBV5-6 to TRBJ1-2; D may be TRBD1 (6 bases). The CDR3 extends over 17 amino acids. Trimming took 2 bases from V and 4 from J, leaving 21 bases between them. Germline V gene data show CDR1 as SGHDT and CDR2 as YYEEEE. The CDR3 DNA is TGTGCCAGCAGCTTCCCCCCGCCGACAGGCGCTCGCTATGGCTACACCTTC. Translating gives CASSFPPPTGARYGYTF. Filled out from reference TRBV5-6 and TRBJ1-2, the complete variable domain reads DAGVTQSPTHLIKTRGQQVTLRCSPKSGHDTVSWYQQALGQGPQFIFQYYEEEERQRGNFPDRFSGHQFPNYSSELNVNALLLGDSALYLCASSFPPPTGARYGYTFGSGTRLTVV.

The chain joins TRBV7-9 to TRBJ2-3; no clear D gene. V lost 5 bases to trimming and J lost 6 bases, with 9 bases between them. Germline CDR1 reads SEHNR; CDR2 reads FQNEAQ (reference sequence). The CDR3 is made up of 12 amino acids. CDR3 nucleotide sequence: TGTGCCAGCAGCGTCCAAAGGGATACGCAGTATTTT. Protein product: CASSVQRDTQYF.

The chain carries TRBV4-2 and TRBJ2-7, with 8 bases aligning to TRBD1. J lost 2 bases, V lost 1 base, and 13 bases had no gene match. CDR1 LGHNA and CDR2 YNFKEQ come from the germline V gene. The CDR3 loop spans 18 amino acids. CDR3 region: CASSQVGPGQASTYEQYF. CDR3 bases: TGTGCCAGCAGCCAAGTGGGCCCGGGACAGGCTAGTACCTACGAGCAGTACTTC.

V and J are TRBV11-2 and TRBJ2-3; TRBD2 matches at 8 bases. With 1 base clipped from V and 6 bases from J, the junction kept 6 bases outside the gene matches. Per germline, CDR1 SGHAT and CDR2 FQNNGV. This CDR3 is 15 amino acids long. CDR3 sequence: CASSLVVGGADTQYF. In nucleotides, the CDR3 is TGTGCCAGCAGCTTAGTCGTCGGGGGGGCGGATACGCAGTATTTT.

V and J are TRBV6-1 and TRBJ2-3; the D gene could be TRBD1 or TRBD2 (6 bases each). CDR3 length: 13 amino acids. Trimming took 4 bases from V and 13 from J, leaving 18 bases between them. CDR1 and CDR2 from the germline V gene are MNHNS and SASEGT. The DNA for the CDR3 is TGTGCCAGCAGTGGAGCACAGGGTTCGGGGGAGTATTTT. It yields the protein CASSGAQGSGEYF.

V usage is TRBV7-2 and J usage is TRBJ1-2; tentatively, D is TRBD1 (6 bases). The V and J ends lost 5 bases and 4 bases respectively, with 11 bases between them. The CDR3 runs to 13 residues. The germline gives CDR1 SGHTA, CDR2 FQGNSA. CDR3 coding DNA: TGTGCCAGCAGCAGCAGGGGTAGCTATGGCTACACCTTC. This codes for CASSSRGSYGYTF.

The rearrangement uses TRBV7-8 and TRBJ2-7; no definite D call. This CDR3 contains 13 residues. CDR1 and CDR2 (germline): SGHVS, FQNEAQ. The V and J ends lost 0 bases and 5 bases respectively, with 8 bases between them. Written as DNA, the CDR3 is TGTGCCAGCAGCTTAGCGGGCACCCACGAGCAGTACTTC. It codes for CASSLAGTHEQYF.